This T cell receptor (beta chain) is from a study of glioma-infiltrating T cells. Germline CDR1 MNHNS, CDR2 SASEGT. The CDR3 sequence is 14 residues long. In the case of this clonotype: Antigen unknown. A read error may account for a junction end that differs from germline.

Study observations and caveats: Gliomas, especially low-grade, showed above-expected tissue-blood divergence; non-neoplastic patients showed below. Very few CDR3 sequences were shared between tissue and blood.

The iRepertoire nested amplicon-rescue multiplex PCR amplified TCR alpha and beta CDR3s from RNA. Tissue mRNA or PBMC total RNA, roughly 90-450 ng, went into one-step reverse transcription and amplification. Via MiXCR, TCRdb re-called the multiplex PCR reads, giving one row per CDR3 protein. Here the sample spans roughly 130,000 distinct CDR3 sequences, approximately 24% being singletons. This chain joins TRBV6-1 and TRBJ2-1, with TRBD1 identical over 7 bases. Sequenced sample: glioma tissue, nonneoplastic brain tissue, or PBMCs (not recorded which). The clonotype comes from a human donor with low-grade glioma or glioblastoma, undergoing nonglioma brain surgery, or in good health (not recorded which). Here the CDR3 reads CASSDRASYNEHFF. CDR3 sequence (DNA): TGTGCCAGCAGCGACAGGGCCTCCTACAATGAGCATTTCTTC.